What follows are 24 T cell receptor beta chains derived from one specimen sequenced in a study of T cell repertoires in cytomegalovirus infection (dated by TCRdb to the late 2010s). No antigen has been assigned to these receptors. These reads were obtained on an Illumina HiSeq 1500. The public reads were run again by TCRdb, first through fastp at Q25 and then through MiXCR, and only productive beta chains were kept. Rows with a matching CDR3 protein are joined into one entry that keeps the most common DNA and genes. Present in this sample are about 830,000 distinct CDR3 sequences, 30% to 35% of which were seen just once. In total, the top ten clones hold 9.5% to 15% of the sample. Read against the paper, the sample's treatment or condition label means: in vitro stimulation with specific CMV peptide epitopes to enrich CMV-specific T cells. Sequencing used cultured CD8+ T cells from PBMCs, obtained from culture after CMV antigen stimulation. The source is a human donor in good health (CMV status not recorded). Some clones in this sample may be carry-over from other donors' samples.

This clonotype was observed a handful of times. V and J are TRBV12-3 or TRBV12-4 and TRBJ2-5; D may match TRBD1 or TRBD2 (6 bases each). V dropped 3 bases and J dropped 3 bases, with 14 bases sitting between them. This CDR3 comprises 15 residues. The CDR3 region is CASSFTGAQEETQYF. In DNA form, the CDR3 reads TGTGCCAGCAGTTTTACGGGGGCGCAGGAAGAGACCCAGTACTTC.

V usage is TRBV7-6 and J usage is TRBJ1-4, with D tentatively TRBD1 (6 bases). Germline-derived CDR1 and CDR2 are SGHVS and FNYEAQ. The CDR3 extends over 16 amino acids. Trimming pared 5 bases from V and 1 base from J, leaving 14 bases between. DNA for the CDR3: TGTGCCAGCAGCCAACGGGACACAAGAACTAATGAAAAACTGTTTTTT. Translating it yields CASSQRDTRTNEKLFF.

V usage is TRBV27 and J usage is TRBJ1-4, with D unclear. V lost 2 bases and J 6 bases, leaving 7 bases between the germline ends. The length of the CDR3 is 13 residues. Germline V gene data show CDR1 as MNHEY and CDR2 as SMNVEV (reference sequence). The CDR3 region is CASSLIADEKLFF. The CDR3 DNA sequence: TGTGCCAGCAGTTTAATCGCAGATGAAAAACTGTTTTTT.

In its sample, this clonotype was seen a few times. This chain uses TRBV4-1 with TRBJ2-3; D unresolved. CDR3 size: 14 residues. V was pared by 6 bases and J by 4 bases, with 14 bases between. In germline, CDR1 is MGHRA, CDR2 YSYEKL. CDR3 DNA sequence: TGCGCCAGCAGAGAAGTTCTTGGCCCAGATACGCAGTATTTT. This sequence encodes CASREVLGPDTQYF.

A few counts support this clonotype. The V and J genes are TRBV7-6 and TRBJ1-2; perhaps TRBD1 as D (5 bases). The germline V gene encodes CDR1 SGHVS and CDR2 FNYEAQ. The CDR3 is 13 residues long. Trimming removed 5 bases from V and 3 bases from J, with 10 bases in between. In DNA, the CDR3 is TGTGCCAGCAGCCGAGGGACTTACTATGGCTACACCTTC. Translating gives CASSRGTYYGYTF.

The chain recombines TRBV7-6 with TRBJ2-5; tentatively, D is TRBD2 (6 bases). The V gene's germline CDR1 is SGHVS and CDR2 FNYEAQ. The CDR3 contains 14 residues. V was pared by 6 bases and J by 2 bases, with 13 bases between. The CDR3 DNA reads as TGTGCCAGCAGTCAGCGGGTGGAACAAGAGACCCAGTACTTC. It is translated as CASSQRVEQETQYF.

This clonotype was counted many times. The chain links TRBV7-2 to TRBJ2-1, with 15 bases aligning to TRBD2. Germline V gives CDR1 SGHTA, CDR2 FQGNSA. The CDR3 length is 19 residues. Trimming removed 2 bases from V and 2 bases from J; junction bases left unmatched: 7. CDR3 amino acids: CASSLIGLAGGYPYNEQFF. CDR3 nucleotide sequence: TGTGCCAGCAGCTTAATCGGACTAGCGGGGGGGTATCCCTACAATGAGCAGTTCTTC. The whole variable domain, filled in from reference TRBV7-2 and TRBJ2-1, reads GAGVSQSPSNKVTEKGKDVELRCDPISGHTALYWYRQSLGQGLEFLIYFQGNSAPDKSGLPSDRFSAERTGGSVSTLTIQRTQQEDSAVYLCASSLIGLAGGYPYNEQFFGPGTRLTVL.

J is TRBJ2-2 and V is TRBV4-3; 10 bases are a match to TRBD2. The CDR3 is 17 amino acids. The trim removed 1 base at V and 8 bases at J, leaving 10 bases unmatched. Germline lookup yields CDR1 LGHNA and CDR2 YSLEER. In DNA form, the CDR3 reads TGCGCCAGCAGCCAAGGACCGGGACTAGCGAGGACGGGGGAGCTGTTTTTT. This translates into CASSQGPGLARTGELFF.

This clonotype was observed a handful of times. The rearrangement joins TRBV11-2 to TRBJ2-5, with a tentative D call TRBD2 (6 bases). The CDR3 is made up of 15 amino acids. In germline, CDR1 is SGHAT, CDR2 FQNNGV. Between the trimmed V and J ends, which lost 5 bases and 2 bases, there was a span of 15 bases. The CDR3 region has the DNA TGTGCCAGCAGCCCCTCCCTAGCGTGGCAAGAGACCCAGTACTTC. Its protein is CASSPSLAWQETQYF.

This clonotype showed up just a few times. This chain joins TRBV5-1 and TRBJ1-2; 9 bases align to TRBD1. This CDR3 spans 16 amino acids. With V trimmed by 3 bases and J by 4 bases, 10 bases remained unmatched. CDR1 is SGHRS and CDR2 is YFSETQ in the germline V gene. The CDR3 nucleotides are TGCGCCAGCAGCTCCTACAGGGGGCGATCCCTCTATGGCTACACCTTC. This sequence encodes CASSSYRGRSLYGYTF. Using reference TRBV5-1 and TRBJ1-2 for the parts outside the CDR3, the full variable domain is KAGVTQTPRYLIKTRGQQVTLSCSPISGHRSVSWYQQTPGQGLQFLFEYFSETQRNKGNFPGRFSGRQFSNSRSEMNVSTLELGDSALYLCASSSYRGRSLYGYTFGSGTRLTVV.

The chain is built from TRBV2 and TRBJ2-1; D is possibly TRBD1 or TRBD2 (5 bases each). Germline values: CDR1 SNHLY, CDR2 FYNNEI. This CDR3 comprises 19 residues. V lost 7 bases, J lost 8 bases, and 33 bases lay in between. Here the CDR3 reads CASILRDAELSRPRDEQFF. Here the CDR3 DNA reads TGTGCCAGCATTCTCCGGGACGCGGAACTCTCCAGACCCCGGGATGAGCAGTTCTTC.

The chain joins TRBV4-1 to TRBJ1-1; D ambiguous. Germline V gene sequence: CDR1 MGHRA, CDR2 YSYEKL. V gave up 1 base and J gave up 2 bases, with 11 bases separating them. This CDR3 spans 15 amino acids. The CDR3: CASSQAQQENTEAFF. For the CDR3, the DNA is TGCGCCAGCAGCCAAGCACAACAAGAAAACACTGAAGCTTTCTTT.

This clonotype has only a few counts. The chain combines TRBV20-1 with TRBJ2-7, with D possibly matching TRBD1 (6 bases). The CDR3 extends over 13 amino acids. Looked up from germline, CDR1 is DFQATT and CDR2 is SNEGSKA (reference sequence). V lost 0 bases, J lost 3 bases, and 9 bases lay in between. CDR3 protein: CSARDDRIYEQYV. The CDR3 DNA reads TGCAGTGCTAGAGATGACAGGATCTACGAGCAGTACGTC.

The chain combines TRBV29-1 with TRBJ2-2; the match to TRBD2 covers 16 bases. Per the germline V gene, CDR1 is SQVTM and CDR2 is ANQGSEA. This CDR3 contains 17 residues. J lost 2 bases, V lost 4 bases, and 4 bases had no gene match. The CDR3 coding sequence is TGCAGCGTTGGGGGACTAGCGGGGGGGCGAAACACCGGGGAGCTGTTTTTT. Encoded protein: CSVGGLAGGRNTGELFF.

This clonotype was detected many times. The rearrangement joins TRBV12-3 or TRBV12-4 to TRBJ1-1; D ambiguous. V lost 1 base, J lost 7 bases, and 10 bases lay in between. The CDR3 is made up of 13 amino acids. The CDR3 sequence is CASSLVLSHEAFF. The CDR3 region has the DNA TGTGCCAGCAGTTTAGTGCTCTCCCATGAAGCTTTCTTT.

The chain joins TRBV3-1 to TRBJ2-5; D might be TRBD1 (7 bases). This CDR3 comprises 16 residues. From germline, CDR1 is LGHDT and CDR2 YNNKEL (reference sequence). V was shortened by 0 bases and J by 4 bases, with 15 bases between the two germline ends. CDR3 loop: CASSQEGYQGGETQYF. CDR3 nucleotide sequence: TGTGCCAGCAGCCAAGAAGGATACCAGGGGGGAGAGACCCAGTACTTC.

As concerns this clonotype: A much larger clone differs from this one at a single base, so this may be a read error. V is TRBV19 and J is TRBJ2-1; tentative D call: TRBD2 (6 bases). Germline V CDR1 and CDR2: LNHDA, SQIVND (reference sequence). The CDR3 is 15 residues long. In nucleotides, the CDR3 is TGTGTCAGTAGCTCGGGACTTAGCTCCTACAATGAGCAGTTCTTC. This codes for CVSSSGLSSYNEQFF.

This clonotype was found a few times. The rearrangement links TRBV2 to TRBJ1-6; a possible D gene is TRBD1 (5 bases). V gave up 7 bases and J gave up 8 bases, with 15 bases separating them. Germline CDR1 and CDR2: SNHLY and FYNNEI. This CDR3 has 14 residues. CDR3 in amino acids: CASTDRGWDSPLHF. The CDR3 DNA sequence: TGTGCCAGCACCGATCGGGGGTGGGATTCACCCCTCCACTTT.

J is TRBJ2-3 and V is TRBV10-3; possible D gene TRBD2, 7 bases. Germline-derived CDR1 and CDR2 are ENHRY and SYGVKD. The V and J ends lost 3 bases and 7 bases respectively, with 20 bases between them. The CDR3 runs to 16 residues. The CDR3 loop is CAISDPGPPGGHTQYF. As DNA, the CDR3 is TGTGCCATCAGTGACCCCGGACCTCCCGGGGGGCATACGCAGTATTTT.

This clonotype has a handful of counts. CDR3 residues: CSAREPGTGTYNEQFF. CDR3 coding DNA: TGCAGTGCTAGAGAACCTGGGACAGGGACCTACAATGAGCAGTTCTTC. The rearrangement uses TRBV20-1 and TRBJ2-1, with TRBD1 identical over 9 bases. V was clipped by 0 bases and J by 2 bases; unmatched bases: 5. The CDR3 loop spans 16 amino acids. CDR1 is DFQATT and CDR2 is SNEGSKA in the germline V gene (reference sequence).

This rearrangement joins TRBV29-1 to TRBJ1-2; tentative D call: TRBD1 (5 bases). The germline V gene has CDR1 SQVTM and CDR2 ANQGSEA. The CDR3 runs 18 residues. The V end lost 5 bases, the J end lost 4 bases, and 29 bases lay between the germline ends. CDR3 sequence (DNA): TGCAGCGTTTACTTACAGGCCCAATCACCCCATCTAGGCTATGGCTACACCTTC. This translates into CSVYLQAQSPHLGYGYTF.

This chain links TRBV19 with TRBJ1-1; D uncertain. V was trimmed by 2 bases and J by 8 bases, leaving 12 bases between them. Germline assignment: CDR1 LNHDA and CDR2 SQIVND (reference sequence). The CDR3 runs 13 residues. The CDR3 loop reads CASSILTITEAFF. The CDR3 DNA follows: TGTGCCAGTAGTATATTAACAATTACCGAAGCTTTCTTT.

The chain is built from TRBV11-2 and TRBJ2-1; D gene ambiguous. Germline V gene data show CDR1 as SGHAT and CDR2 as FQNNGV. The CDR3 loop spans 16 amino acids. The V gene lost 5 bases and the J gene lost 0 bases, with 14 bases spanning the gap. The CDR3: CASSTRIPNSYNEQFF. CDR3 nucleotide sequence: TGTGCCAGCAGCACCCGGATCCCAAACTCCTACAATGAGCAGTTCTTC.

This sequence joins TRBV6-2 or TRBV6-3 and TRBJ1-6; 7 bases fit TRBD1. The V gene's germline CDR1 is MNHEY and CDR2 SVGEGT. J lost 2 bases, V lost 6 bases, and 7 bases had no gene match. The CDR3 consists of 16 residues. The CDR3 region is CASRQGLGPYNSPLHF. CDR3 bases: TGTGCCAGCAGACAGGGGCTGGGCCCCTATAATTCACCCCTCCACTTT.